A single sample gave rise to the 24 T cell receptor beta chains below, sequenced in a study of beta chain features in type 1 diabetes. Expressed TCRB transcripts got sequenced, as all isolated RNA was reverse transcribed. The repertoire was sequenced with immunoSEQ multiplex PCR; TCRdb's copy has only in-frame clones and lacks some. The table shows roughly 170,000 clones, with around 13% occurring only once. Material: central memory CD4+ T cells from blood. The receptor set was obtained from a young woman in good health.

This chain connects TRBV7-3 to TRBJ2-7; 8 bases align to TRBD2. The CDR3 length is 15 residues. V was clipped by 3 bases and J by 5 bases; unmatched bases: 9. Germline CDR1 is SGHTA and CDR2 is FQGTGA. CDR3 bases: TGTGCCAGCAGCTTCCGAGTAGCGGGAACCGACGAGCAGTACTTC. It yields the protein CASSFRVAGTDEQYF.

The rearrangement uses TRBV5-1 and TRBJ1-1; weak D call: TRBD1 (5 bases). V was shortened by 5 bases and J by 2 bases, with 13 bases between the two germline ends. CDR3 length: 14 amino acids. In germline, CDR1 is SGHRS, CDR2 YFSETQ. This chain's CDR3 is CASRGGLGNTEAFF. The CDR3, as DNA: TGCGCCAGCAGGGGGGGATTAGGTAACACTGAAGCTTTCTTT.

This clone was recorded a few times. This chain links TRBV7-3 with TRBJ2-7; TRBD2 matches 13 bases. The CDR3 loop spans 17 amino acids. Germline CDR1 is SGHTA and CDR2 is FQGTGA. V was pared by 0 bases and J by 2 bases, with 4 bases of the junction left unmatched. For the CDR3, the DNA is TGTGCCAGCAGCTTAACAGGGACTAGCGGGGCCACCTACGAGCAGTACTTC. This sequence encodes CASSLTGTSGATYEQYF.

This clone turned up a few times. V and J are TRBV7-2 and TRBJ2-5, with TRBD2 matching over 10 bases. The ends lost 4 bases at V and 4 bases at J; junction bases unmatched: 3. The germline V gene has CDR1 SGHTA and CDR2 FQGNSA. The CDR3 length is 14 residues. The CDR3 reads CASSSRTSGETQYF. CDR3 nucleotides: TGTGCCAGCAGCTCCCGGACTAGCGGAGAGACCCAGTACTTC.

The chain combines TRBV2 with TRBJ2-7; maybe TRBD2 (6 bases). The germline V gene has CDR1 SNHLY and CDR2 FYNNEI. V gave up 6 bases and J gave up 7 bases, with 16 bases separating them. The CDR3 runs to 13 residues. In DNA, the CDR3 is TGTGCCAGCAGATCGACTAGAGGCGGGGAGCAGTACTTC. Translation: CASRSTRGGEQYF.

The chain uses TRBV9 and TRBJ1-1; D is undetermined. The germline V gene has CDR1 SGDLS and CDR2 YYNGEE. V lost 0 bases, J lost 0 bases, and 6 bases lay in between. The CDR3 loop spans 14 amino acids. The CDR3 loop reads CASSVEPMNTEAFF. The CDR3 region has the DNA TGTGCCAGCAGCGTAGAGCCTATGAACACTGAAGCTTTCTTT.

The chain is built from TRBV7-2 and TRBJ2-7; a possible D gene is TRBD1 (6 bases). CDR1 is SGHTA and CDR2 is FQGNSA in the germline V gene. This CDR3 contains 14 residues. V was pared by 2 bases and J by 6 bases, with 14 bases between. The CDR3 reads CASSLSRQVSEQYF. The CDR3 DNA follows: TGTGCCAGCAGCTTATCCCGACAGGTCAGCGAGCAGTACTTC. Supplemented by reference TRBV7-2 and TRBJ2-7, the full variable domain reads GAGVSQSPSNKVTEKGKDVELRCDPISGHTALYWYRQSLGQGLEFLIYFQGNSAPDKSGLPSDRFSAERTGGSVSTLTIQRTQQEDSAVYLCASSLSRQVSEQYFGPGTRLTVT.

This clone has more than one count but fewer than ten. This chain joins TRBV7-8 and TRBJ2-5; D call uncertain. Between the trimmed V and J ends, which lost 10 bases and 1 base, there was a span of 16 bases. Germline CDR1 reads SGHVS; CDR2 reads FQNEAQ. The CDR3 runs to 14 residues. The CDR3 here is CATVAGSGQETQYF. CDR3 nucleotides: TGTGCCACGGTGGCCGGGTCTGGCCAAGAGACCCAGTACTTC.

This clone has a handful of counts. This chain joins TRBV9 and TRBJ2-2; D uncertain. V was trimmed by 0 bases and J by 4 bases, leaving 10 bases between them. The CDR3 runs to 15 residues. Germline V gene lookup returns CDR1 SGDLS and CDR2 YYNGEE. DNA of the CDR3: TGTGCCAGCAGCGTAGCCTGGGCAGGCACCGGGGAGCTGTTTTTT. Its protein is CASSVAWAGTGELFF.

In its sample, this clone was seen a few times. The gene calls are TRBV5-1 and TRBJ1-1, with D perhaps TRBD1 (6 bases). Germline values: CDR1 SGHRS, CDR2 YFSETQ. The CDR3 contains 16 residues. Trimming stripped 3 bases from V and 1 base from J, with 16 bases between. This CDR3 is CASSSESQTGNTEAFF. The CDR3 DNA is TGCGCCAGCAGCTCGGAATCCCAGACAGGGAACACTGAAGCTTTCTTT.

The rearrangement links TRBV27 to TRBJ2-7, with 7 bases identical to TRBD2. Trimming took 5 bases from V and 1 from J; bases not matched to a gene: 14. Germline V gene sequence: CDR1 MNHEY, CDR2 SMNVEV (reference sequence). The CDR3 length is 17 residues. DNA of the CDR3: TGTGCCAGCAGTAGACAATCCCCGACTAGCTGGTCCTACGAGCAGTACTTC. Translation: CASSRQSPTSWSYEQYF.

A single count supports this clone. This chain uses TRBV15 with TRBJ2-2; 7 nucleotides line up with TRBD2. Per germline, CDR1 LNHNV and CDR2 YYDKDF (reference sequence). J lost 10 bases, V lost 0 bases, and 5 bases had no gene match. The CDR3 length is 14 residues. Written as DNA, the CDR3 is TGTGCCACCAGCAGAGAATCGCGGGAGCAGGAGCTGTTTTTT. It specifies CATSRESREQELFF.

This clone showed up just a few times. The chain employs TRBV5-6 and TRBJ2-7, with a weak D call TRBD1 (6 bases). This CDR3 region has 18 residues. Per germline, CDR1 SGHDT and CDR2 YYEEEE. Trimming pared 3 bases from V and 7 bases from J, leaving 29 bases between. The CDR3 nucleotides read TGTGCCAGCAGCTCCCAGGGAAGGACAGATCCTTTACTGGGGGAGCAGTACTTC. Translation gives CASSSQGRTDPLLGEQYF.

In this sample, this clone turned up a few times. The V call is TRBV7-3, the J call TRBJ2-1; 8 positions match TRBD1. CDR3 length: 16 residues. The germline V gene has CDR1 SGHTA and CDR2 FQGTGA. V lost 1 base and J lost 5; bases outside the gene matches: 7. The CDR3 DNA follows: TGTGCCAGCAGCTTAAATGCTGGACAGGGTAACAATGAGCAGTTCTTC. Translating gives CASSLNAGQGNNEQFF.

As DNA, the CDR3 is TGCGCCAGCAGCCAAGATGGGAAGGGGTTCAATGAGCAGTTCTTC. Its protein product is CASSQDGKGFNEQFF. V gene TRBV4-1 combines with J gene TRBJ2-1; a weak D match, TRBD1 (5 bases). Trimming took off 0 bases at V and 6 bases at J, with 12 bases between the two ends. The CDR3 spans 15 residues. Germline CDR1 MGHRA, CDR2 YSYEKL.

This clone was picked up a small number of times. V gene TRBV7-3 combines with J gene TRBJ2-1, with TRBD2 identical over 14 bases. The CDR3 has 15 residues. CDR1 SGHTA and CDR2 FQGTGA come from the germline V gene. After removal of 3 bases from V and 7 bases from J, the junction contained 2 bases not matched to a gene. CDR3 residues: CASSLTSGRVNEQFF. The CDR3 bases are TGTGCCAGCAGCTTGACTAGCGGGAGGGTAAATGAGCAGTTCTTC.

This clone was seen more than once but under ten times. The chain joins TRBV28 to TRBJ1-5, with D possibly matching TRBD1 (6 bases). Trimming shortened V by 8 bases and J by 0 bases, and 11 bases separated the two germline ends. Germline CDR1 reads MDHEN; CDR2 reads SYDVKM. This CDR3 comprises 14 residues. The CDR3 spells CASAGAYSNQPQHF. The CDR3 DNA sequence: TGTGCCAGCGCGGGGGCATATAGCAATCAGCCCCAGCATTTT.

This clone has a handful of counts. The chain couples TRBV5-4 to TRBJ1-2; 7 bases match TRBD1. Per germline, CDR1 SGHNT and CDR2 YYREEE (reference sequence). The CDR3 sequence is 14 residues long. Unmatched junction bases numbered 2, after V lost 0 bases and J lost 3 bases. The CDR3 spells CASSLGGQDYGYTF. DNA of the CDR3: TGTGCCAGCAGCTTGGGAGGACAGGACTATGGCTACACCTTC. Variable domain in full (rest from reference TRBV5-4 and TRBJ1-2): ETGVTQSPTHLIKTRGQQVTLRCSSQSGHNTVSWYQQALGQGPQFIFQYYREEENGRGNFPPRFSGLQFPNYSSELNVNALELDDSALYLCASSLGGQDYGYTFGSGTRLTVV.

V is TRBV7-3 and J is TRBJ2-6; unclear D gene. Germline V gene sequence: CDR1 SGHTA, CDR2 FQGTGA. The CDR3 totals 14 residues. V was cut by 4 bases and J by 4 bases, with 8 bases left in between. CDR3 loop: CASSSTPGANVLTF. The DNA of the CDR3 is TGTGCCAGCAGCTCTACCCCCGGGGCCAACGTCCTGACTTTC.

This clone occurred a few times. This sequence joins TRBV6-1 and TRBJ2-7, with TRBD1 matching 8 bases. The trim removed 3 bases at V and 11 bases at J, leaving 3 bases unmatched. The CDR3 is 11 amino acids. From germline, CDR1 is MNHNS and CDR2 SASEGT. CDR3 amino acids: CASSENRGKYF. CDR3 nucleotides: TGTGCCAGCAGTGAGAACAGGGGGAAGTACTTC.

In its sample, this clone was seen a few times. CDR3 protein: CASSHRRTEQFF. The CDR3 nucleotides read TGCGCCAGCAGCCACCGTAGGACAGAGCAGTTCTTC. This chain uses TRBV4-3 with TRBJ2-1; maybe TRBD1 (5 bases). The CDR3 has 12 residues. Germline CDR1 and CDR2: LGHNA and YSLEER. With 3 bases removed from V and 10 bases from J, the gap between germline ends came to 10 bases.

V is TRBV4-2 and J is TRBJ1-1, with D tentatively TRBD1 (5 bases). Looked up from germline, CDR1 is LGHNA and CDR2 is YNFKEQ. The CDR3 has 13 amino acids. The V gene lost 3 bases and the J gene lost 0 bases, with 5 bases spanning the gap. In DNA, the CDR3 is TGTGCCAGCAGCCAGACAGTGAACACTGAAGCTTTCTTT. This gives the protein CASSQTVNTEAFF.

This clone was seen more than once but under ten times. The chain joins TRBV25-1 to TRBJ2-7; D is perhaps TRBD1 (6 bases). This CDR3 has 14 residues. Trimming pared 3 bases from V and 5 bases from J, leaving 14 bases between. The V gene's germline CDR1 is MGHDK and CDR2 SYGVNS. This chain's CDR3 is CASSEPTGSHEQYF. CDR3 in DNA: TGTGCCAGCAGTGAGCCCACAGGGTCCCACGAGCAGTACTTC.

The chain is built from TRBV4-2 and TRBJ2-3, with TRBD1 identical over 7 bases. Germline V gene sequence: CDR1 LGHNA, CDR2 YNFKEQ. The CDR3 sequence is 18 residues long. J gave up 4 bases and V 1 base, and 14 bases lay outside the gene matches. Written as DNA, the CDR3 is TGTGCCAGCAGCCAAGCGACAGGCCCCTCAGGGGGACCAGATACGCAGTATTTT. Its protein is CASSQATGPSGGPDTQYF.